The clone carrying this T cell receptor beta chain showed up just a few times. What it binds is not known. The iRepertoire nested amplicon-rescue multiplex PCR amplified TCR alpha and beta CDR3s from RNA. TCRdb reprocessed the multiplex PCR reads with MiXCR, giving one entry per CDR3 protein. The sample lists some 85,000 distinct CDR3 sequences, about 23% occurring once. Trimming at V came to 5 bases and at J to 2 bases, leaving 6 bases not matched to a gene. The CDR3 is made up of 15 amino acids. This entry belongs to a study of glioma-infiltrating T cells. Findings and limits, study-wide: Tissue-blood divergence was below expectation in non-neoplastic patients, above in gliomas. Tissue and blood shared very few CDR3 sequences.

The chain recombines TRBV12-3 or TRBV12-4 with TRBJ2-7; 10 nucleotides agree with TRBD1. This clonotype was sampled from a human donor with low-grade glioma or glioblastoma, undergoing nonglioma brain surgery, or in good health (not recorded which). The sample was glioma tissue, nonneoplastic brain tissue, or PBMCs (not recorded which). This CDR3 is CASSPGQGGAYEQYF. The CDR3 DNA is TGTGCCAGCAGTCCTGGACAGGGGGGCGCCTACGAGCAGTACTTC.